Presented here are 3 T cell receptor beta chains from one specimen sequenced in a study of blood T cell repertoires in COVID-19. Sequencing was performed with immunoSEQ multiplex PCR; in TCRdb, only in-frame clones are kept and a portion is missing. The sample carries about 220,000 clones, 70% to 90% recorded once. Specimen: peripheral blood. These receptors all stem from a human donor in a cohort sampled during active COVID-19.

The chain links TRBV19 to TRBJ2-5; maybe TRBD2 (5 bases). Per germline, CDR1 LNHDA and CDR2 SQIVND (reference sequence). Trimming took off 3 bases at V and 2 bases at J, with 7 bases between the two ends. The CDR3 covers 13 residues. Written as DNA, the CDR3 is TGTGCCAGTAGTATTCGACTACAAGAGACCCAGTACTTC. Translating gives CASSIRLQETQYF.

This clone was seen once. Here the CDR3 reads CASSLARWTGDDEQYF. CDR3 in DNA: TGCGCCAGCAGCTTGGCACGATGGACAGGGGACGACGAGCAGTACTTC. The chain recombines TRBV5-1 with TRBJ2-7, with 9 bases lining up with TRBD1. Germline V CDR1 and CDR2: SGHRS, YFSETQ. The CDR3 contains 16 residues. V shed 0 bases and J 5 bases; nucleotides not matched to a gene: 9.

This rearrangement joins TRBV4-2 to TRBJ2-2; the match to TRBD2 covers 10 bases. The CDR3 is made up of 15 amino acids. Germline V gene sequence: CDR1 LGHNA, CDR2 YNFKEQ. V lost 4 bases to trimming and J lost 7 bases; unmatched junction nucleotides: 6. The CDR3 loop reads CASSRASGSGGELFF. The CDR3 nucleotides read TGTGCCAGCAGCCGAGCTAGCGGGAGTGGCGGGGAGCTGTTTTTT.